This note documents a single T cell receptor (beta chain) sequence. Its specificity is unknown. This entry comes from a study of cytomegalovirus exposure and HLA in healthy donors. Overall study results and limits: Sequencing likely caused a cluster of highly shared sequence variants. In a later analysis, a missense DCLRE1C variant was linked to TCR beta V- and J-gene trimming.

Both 60 Vbeta primers and 13 Jbeta primers went into the PCR. Clones were read by immunoSEQ multiplex PCR, and TCRdb kept only the in-frame ones, dropping some. The data hold about 72,000 clones, with about four fifths observed a single time. The CDR3 extends over 14 amino acids. The V gene lost 6 bases and the J gene lost 3 bases, with 12 bases spanning the gap. Germline V gene lookup returns CDR1 MNHNY and CDR2 SVGAGI (reference sequence). These donors, healthy bone marrow donors, were studied. The source of this sequence is a man between 18 and 29 years old in good health and CMV-seronegative. The specimen was PBMCs. This chain connects TRBV6-6 to TRBJ1-5; D may be TRBD1 (5 bases). The DNA for the CDR3 is TGTGCCAGCAGCCCGGGGGGAGTCAATCAGCCCCAGCATTTT. Encoded protein: CASSPGGVNQPQHF.